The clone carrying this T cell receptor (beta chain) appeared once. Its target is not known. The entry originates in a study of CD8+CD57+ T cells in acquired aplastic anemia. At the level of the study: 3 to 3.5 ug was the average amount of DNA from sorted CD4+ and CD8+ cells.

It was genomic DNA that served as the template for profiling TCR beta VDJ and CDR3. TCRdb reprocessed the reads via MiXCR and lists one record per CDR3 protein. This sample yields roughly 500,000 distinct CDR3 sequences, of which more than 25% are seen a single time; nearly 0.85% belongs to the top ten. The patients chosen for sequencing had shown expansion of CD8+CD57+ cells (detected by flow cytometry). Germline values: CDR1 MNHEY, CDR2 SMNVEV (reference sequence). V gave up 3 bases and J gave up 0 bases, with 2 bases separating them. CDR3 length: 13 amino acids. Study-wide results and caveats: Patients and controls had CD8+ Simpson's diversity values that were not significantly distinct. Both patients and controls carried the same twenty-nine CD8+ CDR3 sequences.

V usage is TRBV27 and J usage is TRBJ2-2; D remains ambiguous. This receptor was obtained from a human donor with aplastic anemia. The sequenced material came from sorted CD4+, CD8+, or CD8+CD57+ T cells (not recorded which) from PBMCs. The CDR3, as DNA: TGTGCCAGCAGTTTTCCGAACACCGGGGAGCTGTTTTTT. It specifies CASSFPNTGELFF.